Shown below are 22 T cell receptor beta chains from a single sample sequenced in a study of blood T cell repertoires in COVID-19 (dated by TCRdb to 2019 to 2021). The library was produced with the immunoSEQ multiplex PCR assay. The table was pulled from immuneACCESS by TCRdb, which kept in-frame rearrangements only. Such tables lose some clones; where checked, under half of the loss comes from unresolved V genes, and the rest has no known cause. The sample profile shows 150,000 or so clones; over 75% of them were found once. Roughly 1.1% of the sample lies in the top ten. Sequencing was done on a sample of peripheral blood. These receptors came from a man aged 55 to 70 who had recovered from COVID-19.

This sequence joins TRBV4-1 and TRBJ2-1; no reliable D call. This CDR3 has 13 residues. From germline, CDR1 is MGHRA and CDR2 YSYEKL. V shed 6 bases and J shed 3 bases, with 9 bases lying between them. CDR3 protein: CASSAALYNEQFF. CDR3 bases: TGCGCCAGCAGTGCAGCGCTCTACAATGAGCAGTTCTTC.

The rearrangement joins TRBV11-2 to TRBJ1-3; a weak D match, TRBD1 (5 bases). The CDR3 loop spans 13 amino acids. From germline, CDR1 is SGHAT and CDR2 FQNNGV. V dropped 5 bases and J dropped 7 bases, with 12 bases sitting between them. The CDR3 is CASSPRQRNTIYF. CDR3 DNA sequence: TGTGCCAGCAGCCCTCGACAGAGGAACACCATATATTTT.

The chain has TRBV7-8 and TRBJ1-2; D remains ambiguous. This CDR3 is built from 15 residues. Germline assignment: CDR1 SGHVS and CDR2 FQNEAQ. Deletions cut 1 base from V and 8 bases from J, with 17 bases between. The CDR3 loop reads CASSLGGGVGKGYTF. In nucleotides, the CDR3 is TGTGCCAGCAGCTTAGGTGGCGGGGTTGGGAAAGGCTACACCTTC.

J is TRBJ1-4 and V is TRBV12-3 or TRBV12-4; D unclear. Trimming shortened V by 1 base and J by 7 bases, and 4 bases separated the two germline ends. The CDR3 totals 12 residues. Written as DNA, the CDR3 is TGTGCCAGCAGTTTAGGCGGTGAAAAACTGTTTTTT. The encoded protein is CASSLGGEKLFF.

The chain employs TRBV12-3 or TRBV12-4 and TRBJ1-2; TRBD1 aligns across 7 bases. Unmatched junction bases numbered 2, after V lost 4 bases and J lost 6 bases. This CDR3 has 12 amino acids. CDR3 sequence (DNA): TGTGCCAGCAGTTACACAGGGGATGGCTACACCTTC. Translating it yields CASSYTGDGYTF.

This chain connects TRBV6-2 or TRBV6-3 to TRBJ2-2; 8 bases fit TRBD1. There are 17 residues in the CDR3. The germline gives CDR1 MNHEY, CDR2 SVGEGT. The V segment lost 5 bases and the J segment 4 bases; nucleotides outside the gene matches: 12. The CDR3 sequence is CASSQARPTGGTGELFF. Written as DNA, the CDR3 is TGTGCCAGCAGTCAGGCGCGCCCCACAGGGGGCACCGGGGAGCTGTTTTTT.

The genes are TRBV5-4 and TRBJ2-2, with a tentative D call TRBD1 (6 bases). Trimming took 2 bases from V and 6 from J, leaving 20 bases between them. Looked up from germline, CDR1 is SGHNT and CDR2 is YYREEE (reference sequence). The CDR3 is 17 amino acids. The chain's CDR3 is CASSFWGQGRDPGELFF. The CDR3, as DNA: TGTGCCAGCAGCTTTTGGGGCCAGGGGAGAGATCCCGGGGAGCTGTTTTTT.

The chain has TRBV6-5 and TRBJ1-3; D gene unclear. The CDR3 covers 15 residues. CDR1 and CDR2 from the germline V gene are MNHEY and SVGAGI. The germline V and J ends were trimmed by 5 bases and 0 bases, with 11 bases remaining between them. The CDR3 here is CASSTQLSSGNTIYF. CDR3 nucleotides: TGTGCCAGCAGTACTCAATTGAGCTCTGGAAACACCATATATTTT.

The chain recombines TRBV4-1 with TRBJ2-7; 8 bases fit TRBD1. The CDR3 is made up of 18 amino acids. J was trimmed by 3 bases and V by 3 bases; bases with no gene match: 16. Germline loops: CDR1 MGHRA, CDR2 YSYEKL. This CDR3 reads CASSQTPLRTGRNYEQYF. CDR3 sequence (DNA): TGCGCCAGCAGCCAGACCCCCCTGCGGACAGGGAGGAACTACGAGCAGTACTTC.

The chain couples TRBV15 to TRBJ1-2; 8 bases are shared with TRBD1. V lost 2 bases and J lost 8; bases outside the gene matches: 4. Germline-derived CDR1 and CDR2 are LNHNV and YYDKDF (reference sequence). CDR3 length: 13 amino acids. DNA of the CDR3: TGTGCCACCAGCAGAAACAGGGGGGAGGGCTACACCTTC. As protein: CATSRNRGEGYTF.

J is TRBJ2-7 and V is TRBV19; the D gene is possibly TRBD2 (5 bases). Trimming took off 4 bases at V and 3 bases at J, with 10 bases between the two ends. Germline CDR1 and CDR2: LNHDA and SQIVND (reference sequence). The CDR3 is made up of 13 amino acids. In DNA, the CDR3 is TGTGCCAGTAGTAACGAGGGAAGCTACGAGCAGTACTTC. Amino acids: CASSNEGSYEQYF.

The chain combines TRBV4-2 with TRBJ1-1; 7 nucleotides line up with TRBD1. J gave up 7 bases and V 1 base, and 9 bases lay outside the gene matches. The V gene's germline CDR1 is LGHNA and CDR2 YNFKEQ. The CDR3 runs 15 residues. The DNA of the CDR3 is TGTGCCAGCAGCCAAGTCACAGGGGCCGACGTTGAAGCTTTCTTT. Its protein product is CASSQVTGADVEAFF.

Here the CDR3 reads CASSQRGQGEAFF. Written as DNA, the CDR3 is TGTGCCAGCAGCCAAAGGGGACAGGGAGAAGCTTTCTTT. The V call is TRBV3-1 (or the pseudogene TRBV3-2), the J call TRBJ1-1; 9 bases map to TRBD1. Germline V gene data show CDR1 as LGHDT and CDR2 as YNNKEL (reference sequence). The CDR3 is 13 residues long. V shed 2 bases and J 8 bases; nucleotides not matched to a gene: 3.

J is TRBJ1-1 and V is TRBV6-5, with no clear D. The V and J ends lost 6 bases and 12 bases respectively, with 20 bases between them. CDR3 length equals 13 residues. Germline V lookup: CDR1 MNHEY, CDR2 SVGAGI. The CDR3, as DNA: TGTGCCAGCAGCGCGACCAGCACGGGGAGAACTTTCTTT. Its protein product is CASSATSTGRTFF.

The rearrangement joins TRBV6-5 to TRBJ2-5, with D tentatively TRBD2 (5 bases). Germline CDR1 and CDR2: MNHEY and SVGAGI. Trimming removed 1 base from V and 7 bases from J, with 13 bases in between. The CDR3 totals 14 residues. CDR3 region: CASSYLSPRGTQYF. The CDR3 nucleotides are TGTGCCAGCAGTTACTTGTCTCCTCGGGGGACCCAGTACTTC.

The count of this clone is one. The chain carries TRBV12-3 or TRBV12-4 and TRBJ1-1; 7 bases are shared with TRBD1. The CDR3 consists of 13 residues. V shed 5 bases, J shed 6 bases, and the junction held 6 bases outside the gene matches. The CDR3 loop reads CASSEQGWAEAFF. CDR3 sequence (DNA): TGTGCCAGCAGTGAACAGGGGTGGGCTGAAGCTTTCTTT.

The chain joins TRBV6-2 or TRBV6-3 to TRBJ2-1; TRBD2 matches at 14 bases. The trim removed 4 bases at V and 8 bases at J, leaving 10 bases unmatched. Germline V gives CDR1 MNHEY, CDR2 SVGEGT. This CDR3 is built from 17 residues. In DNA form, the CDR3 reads TGTGCCAGCAGTTTGGGACTAGCGGGGGCCTTTGAAGATGAGCAGTTCTTC. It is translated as CASSLGLAGAFEDEQFF.

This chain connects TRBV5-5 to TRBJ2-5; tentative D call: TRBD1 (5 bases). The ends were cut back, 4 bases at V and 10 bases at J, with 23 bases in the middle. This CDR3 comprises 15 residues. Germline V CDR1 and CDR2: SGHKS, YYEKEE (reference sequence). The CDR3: CASSGHRSDQGNQYF. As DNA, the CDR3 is TGTGCCAGCAGCGGACACAGGTCTGATCAGGGTAACCAGTACTTC.

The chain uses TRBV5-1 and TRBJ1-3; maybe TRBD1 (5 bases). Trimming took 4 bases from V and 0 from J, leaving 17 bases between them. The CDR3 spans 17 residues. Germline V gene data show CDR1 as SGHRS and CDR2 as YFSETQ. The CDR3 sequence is CASSPYRQGPSGNTIYF. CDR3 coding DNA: TGCGCCAGCAGCCCATACCGGCAGGGCCCCTCTGGAAACACCATATATTTT.

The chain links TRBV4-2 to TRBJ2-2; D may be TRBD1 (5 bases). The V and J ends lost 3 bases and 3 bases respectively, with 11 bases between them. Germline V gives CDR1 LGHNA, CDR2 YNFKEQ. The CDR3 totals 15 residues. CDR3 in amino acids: CASSHPDSYTGELFF. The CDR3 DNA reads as TGTGCCAGCAGCCATCCCGACAGTTACACCGGGGAGCTGTTTTTT.

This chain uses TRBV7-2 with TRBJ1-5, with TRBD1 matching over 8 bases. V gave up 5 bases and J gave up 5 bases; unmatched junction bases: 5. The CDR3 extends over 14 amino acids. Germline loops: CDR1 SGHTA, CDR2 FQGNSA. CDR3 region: CASSPGQGHQPQHF. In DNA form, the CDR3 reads TGTGCCAGCAGCCCCGGACAGGGCCATCAGCCCCAGCATTTT.

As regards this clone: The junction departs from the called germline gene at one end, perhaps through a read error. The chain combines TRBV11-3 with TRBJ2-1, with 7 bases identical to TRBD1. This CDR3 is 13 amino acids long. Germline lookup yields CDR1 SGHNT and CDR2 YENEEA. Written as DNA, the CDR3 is TGTGCCAGCAGCTCCCCAAACACAGGGGATAAGGTCTTC. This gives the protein CASSSPNTGDKVF.